Listed below are T cell receptor beta chains from one sample, sequenced in a study of blood T cells in healthy people across ages. One entry per CDR3 protein, called by TCRdb with MiXCR from the 5' RACE reads. This sample has around 1.5 million distinct CDR3 sequences; roughly 60% occur once, and the top ten carry under 8.5%. Sequencing was performed on blood. These receptors were obtained from a man younger than 35 in good health. The CDR3 runs from the conserved cysteine through the conserved F or W.

v_call | cdr3_aa
TRBV28 | CASSGSVETQYF
TRBV27 | CASSLSTEALTEAFF
TRBV3-1 | CASSHHTVKGAYNEQFF
TRBV25-1 | CASSDPSRTLYSNQPQHF
TRBV29-1 | CSLTSATYHETQYF
TRBV27 | CASSSAGTSGPRTPYNEQFF
TRBV6-6 | CASSSPRDGNYGYTF
TRBV6-2/TRBV6-3 | CASSYATGGPDEQFF
TRBV4-1 | CASSQVGLAVETQYF
TRBV9 | CASSVGLAGDEQYF
TRBV6-1 | CASSEFLSLGEQYF
TRBV2 | CAKRRAYDSWGYTF
TRBV9 | CASSVGAGDYGYTF